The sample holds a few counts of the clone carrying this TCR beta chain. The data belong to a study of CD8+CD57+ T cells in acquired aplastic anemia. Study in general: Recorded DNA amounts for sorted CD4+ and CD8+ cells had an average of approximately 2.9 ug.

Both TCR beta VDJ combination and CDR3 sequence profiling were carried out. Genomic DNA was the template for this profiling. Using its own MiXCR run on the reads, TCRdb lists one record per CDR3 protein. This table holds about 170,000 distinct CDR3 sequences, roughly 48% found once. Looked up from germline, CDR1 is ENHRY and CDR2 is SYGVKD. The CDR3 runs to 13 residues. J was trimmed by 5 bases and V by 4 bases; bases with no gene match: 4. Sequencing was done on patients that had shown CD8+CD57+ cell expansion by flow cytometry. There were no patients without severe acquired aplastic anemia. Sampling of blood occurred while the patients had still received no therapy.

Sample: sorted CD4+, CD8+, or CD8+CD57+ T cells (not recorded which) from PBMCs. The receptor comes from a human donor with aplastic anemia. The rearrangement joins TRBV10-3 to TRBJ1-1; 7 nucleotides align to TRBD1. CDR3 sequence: CAISVTGKTEAFF. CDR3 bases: TGTGCCATCAGTGTGACAGGGAAAACTGAAGCTTTCTTT.